This is a list of T cell receptor beta chains from one sample in a study of STAT3 mutations in large granular lymphocyte leukemia. The protocol was immunoSEQ multiplex PCR, while the TCRdb copy is restricted to in-frame clones and leaves out a portion. The sample carries approximately 43,000 clones, roughly 81% recorded once. Sequencing was done on a sample of PBMCs. These receptors all stem from a human donor with T large granular lymphocyte leukemia. Some clones in this sample may be carry-over from other donors' samples. The CDR3 runs from the conserved cysteine through the conserved F or W. A D gene is named only where the DNA matches it firmly. The size entry is marked missing in some rows and otherwise reads once, few, many or a size class.

TRBV6-1	NA	NA	TRBJ2-3	CANGHGGWADTQYF	TGTGCCAACGGCCACGGGGGATGGGCAGATACGCAGTATTTT
TRBV2	NA	NA	TRBJ1-5	CASSESRGSNQPQHF	TGTGCCAGCAGTGAGTCCAGGGGAAGCAATCAGCCCCAGCATTTT
TRBV27	NA	NA	TRBJ2-5	CASSLSLAGGQETQYF	TGTGCCAGCAGTTTAAGTCTGGCAGGAGGCCAAGAGACCCAGTACTTC
TRBV5-4	NA	TRBD1	TRBJ2-5	CASSLGLMNRGQETQYF	TGTGCCAGCAGCTTAGGTCTTATGAACAGGGGCCAAGAGACCCAGTACTTC
TRBV15	NA	TRBD1	TRBJ1-5	CATSRDNRGQRQPQHF	TGTGCCACCAGCAGAGATAACAGGGGGCAGCGTCAGCCCCAGCATTTT
TRBV6-1	NA	NA	TRBJ1-1	CASSEADGGMNTEAFF	TGTGCCAGCAGTGAAGCCGACGGCGGAATGAACACTGAAGCTTTCTTT
TRBV28	NA	TRBD1	TRBJ2-7	CASSLLPGQGASEQYF	TGTGCCAGCAGTCTCCTTCCGGGACAGGGGGCGTCAGAGCAGTACTTC
TRBV2	few	TRBD1	TRBJ1-1	CASSGTDSYTEAFF	TGTGCCAGCAGCGGGACAGATTCGTATACTGAAGCTTTCTTT
TRBV4-1	few	NA	TRBJ1-2	CASSLKDSPVGYGYTF	TGCGCCAGCAGCCTCAAGGACAGCCCCGTCGGCTATGGCTACACCTTC
TRBV4-2	NA	TRBD1	TRBJ1-6	CASSQERGTGRSPLHF	TGTGCCAGCAGCCAAGAGCGGGGGACAGGGCGTTCACCCCTCCACTTT
TRBV7-9	NA	TRBD2	TRBJ2-7	CATTPPGTNRYEQYF	TGTGCCACCACGCCCCCCGGGACTAATCGCTACGAGCAGTACTTC
TRBV4-1	few	NA	TRBJ2-1	CASSQDPGAHEQFF	TGCGCCAGCAGCCAAGATCCCGGGGCCCATGAGCAGTTCTTC
TRBV13	NA	TRBD2	TRBJ2-3	CASNQRGGDTQYF	TGTGCCAGCAACCAGCGGGGAGGAGATACGCAGTATTTT
TRBV7-9	few	NA	TRBJ2-3	CASGGTLLTDTQYF	TGTGCCAGCGGCGGGACACTACTTACAGATACGCAGTATTTT
TRBV6-5	NA	TRBD1	TRBJ1-1	CASTLGQGVGEAFF	TGTGCCAGCACCCTAGGACAGGGGGTCGGTGAAGCTTTCTTT
TRBV7-8	NA	NA	TRBJ1-1	CASRQVNTEAFF	TGTGCCAGCAGACAGGTGAACACTGAAGCTTTCTTT
TRBV5-4	NA	NA	TRBJ1-4	CASSEVGSGREKLFF	TGTGCCAGCAGTGAGGTGGGGTCGGGGCGAGAAAAACTGTTTTTT
TRBV7-9	NA	NA	TRBJ2-7	CASSPRGSYEQYF	TGTGCCAGCAGCCCCCGTGGCTCCTACGAGCAGTACTTC
TRBV7-9	NA	NA	TRBJ2-7	CASSLGLQGGSYVQYF	TGTGCCAGCAGCTTAGGGCTCCAGGGGGGATCCTACGTGCAGTACTTC
TRBV10-3	NA	NA	TRBJ2-3	CAISGTTDTQYF	TGTGCCATCTCAGGCACCACAGATACGCAGTATTTT
TRBV5-1	NA	NA	TRBJ2-3	CASSQGTATDTQYF	TGCGCCAGCAGCCAAGGGACTGCCACAGATACGCAGTATTTT
TRBV5-1	NA	TRBD2	TRBJ2-3	CASSLGASGGTDTQYF	TGCGCCAGCAGCTTGGGGGCCAGCGGGGGCACAGATACGCAGTATTTT
TRBV27	NA	NA	TRBJ2-1	CASSVEGEQFF	TGTGCCAGCAGCGTGGAGGGGGAGCAGTTCTTC
TRBV6-1	NA	TRBD2	TRBJ2-2	CASSEGLAGPTGELFF	TGTGCCAGCAGTGAAGGGCTAGCGGGACCCACCGGGGAGCTGTTTTTT
TRBV7-8	few	NA	TRBJ1-5	CASSLGTGTNQPQHF	TGTGCCAGCAGCTTAGGTACAGGGACTAATCAGCCCCAGCATTTT
TRBV11-2	NA	NA	TRBJ1-1	CASSVGSSEAFF	TGTGCCAGCAGCGTCGGGTCTTCCGAGGCTTTCTTT
TRBV29-1	NA	NA	TRBJ2-1	CSVLGTQRGEQFF	TGCAGCGTTCTTGGGACTCAACGCGGTGAGCAGTTCTTC
TRBV7-9	NA	NA	TRBJ2-2	CASSLVAGLAGELFF	TGTGCCAGCAGCTTAGTGGCAGGGTTGGCCGGGGAGCTGTTTTTT
TRBV29-1	NA	NA	TRBJ1-1	CSVTRSGITEAFF	TGCAGCGTTACGCGGTCGGGTATCACTGAAGCTTTCTTT